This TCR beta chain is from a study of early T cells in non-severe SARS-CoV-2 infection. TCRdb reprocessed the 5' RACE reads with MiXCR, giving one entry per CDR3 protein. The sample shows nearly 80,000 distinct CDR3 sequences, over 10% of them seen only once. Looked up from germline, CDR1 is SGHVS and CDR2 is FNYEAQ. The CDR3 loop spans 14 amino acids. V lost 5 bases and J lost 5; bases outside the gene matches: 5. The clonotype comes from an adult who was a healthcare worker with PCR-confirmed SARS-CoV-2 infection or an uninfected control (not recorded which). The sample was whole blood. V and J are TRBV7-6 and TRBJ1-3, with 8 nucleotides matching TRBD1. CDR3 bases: TGTGCCAGCAGCCACGGACAGGGAAGAAACACCATATATTTT. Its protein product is CASSHGQGRNTIYF.